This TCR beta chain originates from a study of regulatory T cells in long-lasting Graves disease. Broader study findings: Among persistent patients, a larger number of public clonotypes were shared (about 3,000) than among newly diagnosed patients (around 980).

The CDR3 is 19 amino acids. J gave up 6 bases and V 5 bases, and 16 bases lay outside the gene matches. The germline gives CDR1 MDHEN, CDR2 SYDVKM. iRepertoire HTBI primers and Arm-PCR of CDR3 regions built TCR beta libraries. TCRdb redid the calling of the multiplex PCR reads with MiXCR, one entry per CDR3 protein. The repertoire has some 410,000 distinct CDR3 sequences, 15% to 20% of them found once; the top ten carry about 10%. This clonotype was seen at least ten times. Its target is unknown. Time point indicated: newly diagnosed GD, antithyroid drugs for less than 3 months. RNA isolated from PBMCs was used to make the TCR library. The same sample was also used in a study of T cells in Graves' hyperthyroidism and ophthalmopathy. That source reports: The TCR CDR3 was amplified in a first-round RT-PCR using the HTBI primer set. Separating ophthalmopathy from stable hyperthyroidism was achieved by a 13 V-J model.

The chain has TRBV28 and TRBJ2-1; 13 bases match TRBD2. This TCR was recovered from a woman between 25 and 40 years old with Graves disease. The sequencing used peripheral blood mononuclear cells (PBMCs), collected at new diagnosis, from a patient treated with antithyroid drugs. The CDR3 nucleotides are TGTGCCAGCAGTCTCTATTACCTCGGACTAGCGGGGGTGAGCAATGAGCAGTTCTTC. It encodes CASSLYYLGLAGVSNEQFF.